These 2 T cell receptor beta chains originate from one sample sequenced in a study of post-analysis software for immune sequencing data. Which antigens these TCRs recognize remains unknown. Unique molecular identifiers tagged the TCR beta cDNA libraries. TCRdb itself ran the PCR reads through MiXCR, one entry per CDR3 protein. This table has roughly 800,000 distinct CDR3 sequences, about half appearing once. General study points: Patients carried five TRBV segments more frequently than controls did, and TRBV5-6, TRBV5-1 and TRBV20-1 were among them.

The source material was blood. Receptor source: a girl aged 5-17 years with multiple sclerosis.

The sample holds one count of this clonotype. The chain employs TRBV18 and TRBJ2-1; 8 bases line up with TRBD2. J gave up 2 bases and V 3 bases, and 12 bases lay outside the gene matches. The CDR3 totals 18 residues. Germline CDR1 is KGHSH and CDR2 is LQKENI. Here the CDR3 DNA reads TGTGCCAGCTCACCCACCACTAGCGGACGCCGGGCCTACAATGAGCAGTTCTTC. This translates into CASSPTTSGRRAYNEQFF.

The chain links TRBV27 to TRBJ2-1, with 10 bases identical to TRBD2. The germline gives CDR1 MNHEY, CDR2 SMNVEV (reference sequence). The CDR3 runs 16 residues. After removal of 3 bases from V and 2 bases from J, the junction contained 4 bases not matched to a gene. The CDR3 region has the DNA TGTGCCAGCAGTTTGGGAGCGGGAGGGCCCTACAATGAGCAGTTCTTC. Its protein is CASSLGAGGPYNEQFF.